These T cell receptor beta chains were read from a single sample in a study of cytomegalovirus exposure and HLA in healthy donors. Repertoires were generated with immunoSEQ multiplex PCR, while TCRdb's copy carries only in-frame clones and drops some. The table shows approximately 150,000 clones, with 80% occurring only once. The sequencing input was PBMCs. Source of these receptors: a man aged 18 to 29 in good health and CMV-seropositive. CDR3s include the opening cysteine and the closing phenylalanine or tryptophan. A D gene is named only where the DNA matches it firmly. Some rows mark clone size as missing; the rest say once, few, many or name a class of expanded clone.

V: TRBV19; J: TRBJ2-4; size: NA; D: NA; CDR3: CASSNSPAKNIQYF; DNA: TGTGCCAGTAGTAACAGTCCAGCCAAAAACATTCAGTACTTC
V: TRBV6-5; J: TRBJ2-3; size: NA; D: TRBD2; CDR3: CASSQAGGGTDTQYF; DNA: TGTGCCAGCAGCCAAGCGGGAGGCGGCACAGATACGCAGTATTTT
V: TRBV30; J: TRBJ1-4; size: NA; D: NA; CDR3: CAWSVTTNDEKLFF; DNA: TGTGCCTGGAGTGTAACGACAAACGATGAAAAACTGTTTTTT
V: TRBV4-1; J: TRBJ1-1; size: few; D: TRBD1; CDR3: CASSLTGTALNTEAFF; DNA: TGCGCCAGCAGCCTAACCGGGACAGCTCTGAACACTGAAGCTTTCTTT
V: TRBV7-9; J: TRBJ2-7; size: NA; D: TRBD2; CDR3: CASSLESGGPSYEQYF; DNA: TGTGCCAGCAGCTTAGAGAGCGGGGGTCCCTCCTACGAGCAGTACTTC
V: TRBV19; J: TRBJ1-5; size: NA; D: TRBD1; CDR3: CASSIGQGPIGNQPQHF; DNA: TGTGCCAGTAGTATTGGACAGGGACCGATAGGCAATCAGCCCCAGCATTTT
V: TRBV13; J: TRBJ1-2; size: once; D: NA; CDR3: CASSLDREDGYTF; DNA: TGTGCCAGCAGCTTAGACAGGGAAGATGGCTACACCTTC
V: TRBV30; J: TRBJ2-1; size: NA; D: TRBD2; CDR3: CAWSARGGRAQREQFF; DNA: TGTGCCTGGAGTGCCCGAGGCGGGAGGGCCCAACGCGAGCAGTTCTTC
V: TRBV14; J: TRBJ1-2; size: NA; D: TRBD1; CDR3: CASSLSGQGTGYTF; DNA: TGTGCCAGCAGCCTATCGGGACAGGGGACTGGCTACACCTTC
V: TRBV19; J: TRBJ2-5; size: NA; D: TRBD1; CDR3: CASSIQTGGSETQYF; DNA: TGTGCCAGTAGTATTCAGACAGGGGGCTCGGAGACCCAGTACTTC
V: TRBV5-4; J: TRBJ2-5; size: NA; D: TRBD2; CDR3: CASSLAGVVGETQYF; DNA: TGTGCCAGCAGCCTAGCGGGAGTAGTCGGAGAGACCCAGTACTTC
V: TRBV11-2; J: TRBJ1-2; size: few; D: TRBD1; CDR3: CASSSPAGGSGYGYTF; DNA: TGTGCCAGCAGCTCCCCCGCAGGGGGCAGTGGCTATGGCTACACCTTC
V: TRBV7-9; J: TRBJ1-3; size: NA; D: NA; CDR3: CASSPSGAGNTIYF; DNA: TGTGCCAGCAGCCCATCGGGTGCCGGAAACACCATATATTTT
V: TRBV19; J: TRBJ2-1; size: NA; D: TRBD2; CDR3: CASSIGSGGRNEQFF; DNA: TGTGCCAGTAGTATAGGTAGCGGGGGGAGGAATGAGCAGTTCTTC
V: TRBV19; J: TRBJ1-1; size: NA; D: NA; CDR3: CATWLNTEAFF; DNA: TGTGCCACCTGGCTTAACACTGAAGCTTTCTTT
V: TRBV5-4; J: TRBJ2-5; size: NA; D: NA; CDR3: CASSSTSGVKETQYF; DNA: TGTGCCAGCAGCTCGACTAGTGGGGTAAAAGAGACCCAGTACTTC
V: TRBV10-3; J: TRBJ1-2; size: NA; D: TRBD1; CDR3: CAIPRTGVDGYTF; DNA: TGTGCCATCCCCCGGACAGGGGTGGATGGCTACACCTTC
V: TRBV30; J: TRBJ2-6; size: NA; D: NA; CDR3: CAWSRGGPSGANGLTF; DNA: TGTGCCTGGAGTCGTGGGGGCCCCTCTGGGGCCAACGGCCTGACTTTC
V: TRBV5-1; J: TRBJ2-1; size: NA; D: NA; CDR3: CASSSGSSSYNEQFF; DNA: TGCGCCAGCAGCTCCGGGTCCAGCTCCTACAATGAGCAGTTCTTC
V: TRBV4-3; J: TRBJ2-5; size: NA; D: TRBD2; CDR3: CASSRTSGLEETQYF; DNA: TGCGCCAGCAGCCGGACTAGCGGCTTGGAGGAGACCCAGTACTTC
V: TRBV30; J: TRBJ1-1; size: few; D: NA; CDR3: CAWATPRVKNTEAFF; DNA: TGTGCCTGGGCTACCCCCAGGGTCAAGAACACTGAAGCTTTCTTT
V: TRBV7-9; J: TRBJ2-3; size: once; D: TRBD2; CDR3: CASSTIAGEAEDTQYF; DNA: TGTGCCAGCAGCACTATAGCGGGAGAGGCGGAGGATACGCAGTATTTT
V: TRBV15; J: TRBJ1-1; size: NA; D: NA; CDR3: CATSRDYTNTEAFF; DNA: TGTGCCACCAGCAGAGATTACACGAACACTGAAGCTTTCTTT
V: TRBV10-2; J: TRBJ1-1; size: NA; D: NA; CDR3: CASSDPLELRDTEAFF; DNA: TGCGCCAGCAGTGACCCTCTCGAATTGAGAGACACTGAAGCTTTCTTT
V: TRBV11-3; J: TRBJ2-1; size: NA; D: TRBD2; CDR3: CASSLGGLAGEEQFF; DNA: TGTGCCAGCAGCTTAGGGGGACTAGCGGGAGAGGAGCAGTTCTTC
V: TRBV14; J: TRBJ2-2; size: NA; D: TRBD2; CDR3: CASSKLASGITGELFF; DNA: TGTGCCAGCAGCAAACTGGCTAGCGGGATTACCGGGGAGCTGTTTTTT
V: TRBV2; J: TRBJ2-5; size: NA; D: NA; CDR3: CASSGGAQGPRETQYF; DNA: TGTGCCAGCAGCGGGGGTGCACAGGGGCCGAGAGAGACCCAGTACTTC
V: TRBV27; J: TRBJ2-7; size: NA; D: NA; CDR3: CASSFRYEQYF; DNA: TGTGCCAGCAGTTTCCGCTACGAGCAGTACTTC
V: TRBV4-1; J: TRBJ1-1; size: few; D: NA; CDR3: CASTRFEDRNTEAFF; DNA: TGCGCCAGCACCCGATTTGAGGACAGGAACACTGAAGCTTTCTTT
V: TRBV11-1; J: TRBJ2-1; size: NA; D: TRBD1; CDR3: CASSLGTGGLFF; DNA: TGTGCCAGCAGCTTGGGGACAGGGGGCCTGTTCTTC
V: TRBV19; J: TRBJ1-2; size: once; D: NA; CDR3: CASSIGGPGNGYTF; DNA: TGTGCCAGTAGTATAGGAGGCCCGGGTAATGGCTACACCTTC
V: TRBV19; J: TRBJ1-5; size: NA; D: TRBD1; CDR3: CASSRQGEVNQPQHF; DNA: TGTGCCAGTAGTCGACAGGGGGAGGTCAATCAGCCCCAGCATTTT
V: TRBV5-1; J: TRBJ2-1; size: NA; D: NA; CDR3: CASSLGSGGNEQFF; DNA: TGCGCCAGCAGCTTGGGTTCTGGGGGGAATGAGCAGTTCTTC
V: TRBV30; J: TRBJ1-1; size: NA; D: NA; CDR3: CAWSKTGNTEAFF; DNA: TGTGCCTGGAGTAAAACAGGAAACACCGAAGCTTTCTTT
V: TRBV30; J: TRBJ2-1; size: NA; D: NA; CDR3: CAWSALGTGLAAYNEQFF; DNA: TGTGCCTGGAGCGCGCTGGGAACAGGGCTAGCGGCTTACAATGAGCAGTTCTTC
V: TRBV2; J: TRBJ2-1; size: NA; D: TRBD1; CDR3: CASGRGSNEQFF; DNA: TGTGCCAGCGGCAGGGGGAGCAATGAGCAGTTCTTC
V: TRBV19; J: TRBJ2-5; size: NA; D: NA; CDR3: CASIGGGEGETQYF; DNA: TGTGCCAGTATAGGAGGGGGCGAGGGGGAGACCCAGTACTTC
V: TRBV6-5; J: TRBJ2-7; size: few; D: NA; CDR3: CASTSGASSYEQYF; DNA: TGTGCCAGCACCTCAGGGGCAAGCTCCTACGAGCAGTACTTC
V: TRBV6-1; J: TRBJ2-1; size: NA; D: NA; CDR3: CASSRDWGIGDEQFF; DNA: TGTGCCAGCAGCAGGGACTGGGGCATAGGAGATGAGCAGTTCTTC
V: TRBV29-1; J: TRBJ2-7; size: NA; D: NA; CDR3: CSVEGQQDYEQYF; DNA: TGCAGCGTTGAGGGGCAGCAGGACTACGAGCAGTACTTC
V: TRBV5-6; J: TRBJ1-6; size: NA; D: TRBD1; CDR3: CASSLGRNRGSYNSPLHF; DNA: TGTGCCAGCAGCTTGGGACGGAACAGGGGTTCCTATAATTCACCCCTCCACTTT
V: TRBV14; J: TRBJ2-2; size: NA; D: TRBD2; CDR3: CASSQDLAGWPGTGELFF; DNA: TGTGCCAGCAGCCAAGACCTAGCGGGATGGCCGGGCACCGGGGAGCTGTTTTTT
V: TRBV2; J: TRBJ2-3; size: NA; D: NA; CDR3: CASGRTTSTDTQYF; DNA: TGTGCCAGCGGAAGGACAACTAGCACAGATACGCAGTATTTT
V: TRBV15; J: TRBJ2-7; size: NA; D: TRBD1; CDR3: CATSRDLARGYTYEQYF; DNA: TGTGCCACCAGCAGAGATCTAGCCAGGGGGTACACCTACGAGCAGTACTTC
V: TRBV11-2; J: TRBJ2-7; size: NA; D: TRBD1; CDR3: CASSFRQGAYEQYF; DNA: TGTGCCAGCAGCTTTAGGCAGGGGGCCTACGAGCAGTACTTC
V: TRBV11-2; J: TRBJ1-1; size: NA; D: NA; CDR3: CASSFRLPTGWDTEAFF; DNA: TGTGCCAGCAGCTTTCGCCTCCCGACAGGCTGGGACACTGAAGCTTTCTTT
V: TRBV5-8; J: TRBJ2-3; size: NA; D: TRBD1; CDR3: CASSLAQDRITDTQYF; DNA: TGTGCCAGCAGCTTGGCCCAGGACAGGATCACAGATACGCAGTATTTT
V: TRBV6-4; J: TRBJ1-2; size: NA; D: TRBD1; CDR3: CASSNTGGGGYTF; DNA: TGTGCCAGCAGCAACACAGGGGGTGGTGGCTACACCTTC
V: TRBV2; J: TRBJ2-7; size: NA; D: NA; CDR3: CASSEVFDEQYF; DNA: TGTGCCAGCAGTGAAGTGTTCGACGAGCAGTACTTC
V: TRBV9; J: TRBJ2-3; size: NA; D: TRBD2; CDR3: CASTIQGGGADTQYF; DNA: TGTGCCAGCACCATCCAGGGCGGGGGGGCAGATACGCAGTATTTT
V: TRBV7-3; J: TRBJ2-3; size: NA; D: NA; CDR3: CASSRTGIVSDTQYF; DNA: TGTGCCAGCAGCCGAACAGGGATAGTCTCAGATACGCAGTATTTT
V: TRBV7-2; J: TRBJ2-7; size: NA; D: TRBD2; CDR3: CASSPGLAGGYYEQYF; DNA: TGTGCCAGCAGCCCGGGACTAGCGGGAGGGTACTACGAGCAGTACTTC
V: TRBV29-1; J: TRBJ1-2; size: NA; D: TRBD1; CDR3: CSARTGDYGYTF; DNA: TGCAGCGCGCGGACAGGGGACTATGGCTACACCTTC
V: TRBV6-5; J: TRBJ1-2; size: NA; D: TRBD1; CDR3: CASSLDRGYGYTF; DNA: TGTGCCAGCAGCTTGGACAGGGGCTATGGCTACACCTTC
V: TRBV7-7; J: TRBJ2-5; size: NA; D: TRBD1; CDR3: CASSQDREETQYF; DNA: TGTGCCAGCAGCCAGGACAGGGAAGAGACCCAGTACTTC
V: TRBV27; J: TRBJ2-7; size: NA; D: NA; CDR3: CASSQGQTYEQYF; DNA: TGTGCCAGCAGTCAAGGACAGACGTACGAGCAGTACTTC
V: TRBV6-6; J: TRBJ1-1; size: few; D: NA; CDR3: CASSDSNSNTEAFF; DNA: TGTGCCAGCAGTGACAGTAACTCGAACACTGAAGCTTTCTTT
V: TRBV9; J: TRBJ1-1; size: NA; D: TRBD1; CDR3: CASSEGQGVWGAFF; DNA: TGTGCCAGCAGCGAGGGACAGGGGGTTTGGGGGGCTTTCTTT
V: TRBV6-6; J: TRBJ1-1; size: few; D: NA; CDR3: CASSSQNTEAFF; DNA: TGTGCCAGCAGTTCCCAGAACACTGAAGCTTTCTTT